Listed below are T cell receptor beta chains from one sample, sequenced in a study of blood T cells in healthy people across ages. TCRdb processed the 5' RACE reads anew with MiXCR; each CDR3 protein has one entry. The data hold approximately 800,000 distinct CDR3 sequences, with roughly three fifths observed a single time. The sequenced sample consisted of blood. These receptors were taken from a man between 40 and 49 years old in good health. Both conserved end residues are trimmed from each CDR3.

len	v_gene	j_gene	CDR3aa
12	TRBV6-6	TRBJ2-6	ASRDRAGANVLT
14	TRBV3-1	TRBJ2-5	ASSLEGLARSGTQY
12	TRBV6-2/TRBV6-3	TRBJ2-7	ASSTGTALYEQY
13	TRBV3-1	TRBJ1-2	ASSPRAQGNYGYT
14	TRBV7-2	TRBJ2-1	ASSLFRGTVGDEQF
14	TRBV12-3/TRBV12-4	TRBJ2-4	ASSLAMGQLINIQY
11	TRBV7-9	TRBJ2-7	ASSPPAVYEQY
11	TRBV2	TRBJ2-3	ASSLAGKDTQY
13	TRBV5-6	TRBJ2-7	ASSLNPGRSYEQY
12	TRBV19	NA	ASSMSGRQETQY
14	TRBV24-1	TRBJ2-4	ATSDRAAGRQNIQY
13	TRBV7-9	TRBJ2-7	ASGPSGSGDYEQY
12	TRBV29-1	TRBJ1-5	SVAGAGSNQPQH
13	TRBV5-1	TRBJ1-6	ASSLAQRPYSPLH
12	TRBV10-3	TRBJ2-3	ANSDSVDTDTQY
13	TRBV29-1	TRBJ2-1	SEIGQLPSYNEQF
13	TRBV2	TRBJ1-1	ASSDNRVVNTEAF
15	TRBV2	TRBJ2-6	ASSLTGGSSGANVLT
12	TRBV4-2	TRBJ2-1	ASSQDRRSNEQF
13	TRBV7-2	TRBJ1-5	ASRPRGGDNQPQH
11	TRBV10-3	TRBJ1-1	AIKDRGDTEAF
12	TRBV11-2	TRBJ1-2	ASSLERQGTGYT
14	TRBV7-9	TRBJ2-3	ASSELAAASTDTQY
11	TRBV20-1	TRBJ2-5	SANGAGQETQY
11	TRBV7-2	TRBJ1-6	ASSPYPNSPLH
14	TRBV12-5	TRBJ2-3	ASGAHERESPDTQY
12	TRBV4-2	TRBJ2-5	ASSAGGPQETQY
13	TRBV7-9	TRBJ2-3	ASSFGTVITDTQY
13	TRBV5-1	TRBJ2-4	ASSLEGRSLNIQY
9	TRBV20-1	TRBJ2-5	SALVRGTQY
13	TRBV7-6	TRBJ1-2	ASSPRQGGNYGYT
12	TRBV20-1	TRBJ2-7	SARDIGAPYEQY
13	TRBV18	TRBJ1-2	ASSPPSQTNYGYT
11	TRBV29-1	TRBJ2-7	SPGAGQPYEQY
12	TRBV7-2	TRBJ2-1	ASSLAGGRNEQF
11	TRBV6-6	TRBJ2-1	ASSYGIVDEQF